These T cell receptor beta chains were read from a single sample in a study of T cell repertoires in aging, cancer and after chemotherapy. TCRdb itself ran the multiplex PCR reads through MiXCR, one entry per CDR3 protein. The data show over 4,500 distinct CDR3 sequences, approximately 71% seen once. Material: blood. These receptors originate from a human donor with a solid tumor. CDR3s include the opening cysteine and the closing phenylalanine or tryptophan. The D gene is left open where the match is weak. The size entry is marked missing in some rows and otherwise reads once, few, many or a size class.

NA | TRBJ2-2 | TRBV4-3 | once | TGTGCCAGCAGCCCAGGAGGGGGGAACACCGGGGAGCTGTTTTTT | CASSPGGGNTGELFF
NA | TRBJ1-4 | TRBV20-1 | NA | TGCAGTGGCCAGACAGCAACTAATGAAAAACTGTTTTTT | CSGQTATNEKLFF
NA | TRBJ1-2 | TRBV18 | NA | TGTGCCAGCTCACCAGGGGTCTCCGGAGTTGACTATGGCTACACCTTC | CASSPGVSGVDYGYTF
NA | TRBJ1-2 | TRBV6-2/TRBV6-3 | NA | TGTGCCAGCAGTTTTTTAGGAGCAGGCTACACCTTC | CASSFLGAGYTF
NA | TRBJ1-2 | TRBV6-2/TRBV6-3 | NA | TGTGCCAGCGCCCCCGCTGTTTTAGGGGGCTATGGCTACACCTTC | CASAPAVLGGYGYTF
NA | TRBJ2-7 | TRBV15 | NA | TGTGCCACCAGCTTTTGGGGGGTAGGGGGCCACGAGCAGTACTTC | CATSFWGVGGHEQYF
TRBD1 | TRBJ1-3 | TRBV18 | NA | TGTGCCAGCTCAAAACAGGGGACTGGAAACACCATATATTTT | CASSKQGTGNTIYF
NA | TRBJ2-7 | TRBV4-2 | NA | TGTGCCAGCAGCCAAGATTTAAGGACAAAATCCTACGAGCAGTACTTC | CASSQDLRTKSYEQYF
TRBD1 | TRBJ2-7 | TRBV6-5 | NA | TGTGCCAGCGGGAAGGACAGGGACTCCTACGAGCAGTACTTC | CASGKDRDSYEQYF
NA | TRBJ2-7 | TRBV19 | NA | TGTGCCAGTGGACAGACAAGCTCCTACGAGCAGTACTTC | CASGQTSSYEQYF
TRBD1 | TRBJ1-4 | TRBV4-3 | NA | TGCGCCAGCAGCCACCAGACAGGGGGTAATGAAAAACTGTTTTTT | CASSHQTGGNEKLFF
NA | TRBJ2-7 | TRBV18 | NA | TGTGCCAGCTCAATAATCCAGGGATCGTACGAGCAGTACTTC | CASSIIQGSYEQYF
NA | TRBJ2-1 | TRBV12-3/TRBV12-4 | NA | TGTGCCAGCAGTCCCAGACGGGAGAGCTCCTACAATGAGCAGTTCTTC | CASSPRRESSYNEQFF
NA | TRBJ1-6 | TRBV11-2 | NA | TGTGCCAGCAGCTTAGATTGGGAGGGGAGTAATTCACCCCTCCACTTT | CASSLDWEGSNSPLHF
NA | TRBJ2-7 | TRBV6-1 | NA | TGTGCCAGCAGTGTGCCCCTCCTGGGAGTCTACGAGCAGTACTTC | CASSVPLLGVYEQYF
NA | TRBJ2-7 | TRBV9 | few | TGTGCCAGCAGCGTATCCCCGTCCGACTACGAGCAGTACTTC | CASSVSPSDYEQYF
NA | TRBJ1-6 | TRBV20-1 | few | TGCAGTGCTAGGGACCCTTGGCTGGGAGGGCTCCACTTT | CSARDPWLGGLHF
NA | TRBJ1-5 | TRBV6-1 | few | TGTGCCAGCAGTGACGTGGGCAACAATCAGCCCCAGCATTTT | CASSDVGNNQPQHF
NA | TRBJ2-4 | TRBV15 | once | TGTGCCACCAGCAGAGATCACCAGACAAAAAACATTCAGTACTTC | CATSRDHQTKNIQYF
NA | TRBJ2-5 | TRBV6-1 | NA | TGTGCCAGCAAAGCAACGGAGACCCAGTACTTC | CASKATETQYF
NA | TRBJ1-5 | TRBV11-2 | NA | TGTGCCAGCAGCTTTAACCCGAATCAGCCCCAGCATTTT | CASSFNPNQPQHF
NA | TRBJ2-7 | TRBV19 | few | TGTGCCAGTAGTCTCTCCTACGAGCAGTACTTC | CASSLSYEQYF
TRBD2 | TRBJ2-1 | TRBV7-2 | NA | TGTGCCAGCAGCTTAGATGGCGGGAGCGGGAATGAGCAGTTCTTC | CASSLDGGSGNEQFF
NA | TRBJ1-1 | TRBV6-2/TRBV6-3 | NA | TGTGCCAGCACTCACGGGAGCGCGACAGTGAACACTGAAGCTTTCTTT | CASTHGSATVNTEAFF
NA | TRBJ1-2 | TRBV6-5 | NA | TGTGCCAGCAAGAGGGGCCGGACTGGCTACACCTTC | CASKRGRTGYTF
NA | TRBJ1-2 | TRBV7-9 | NA | TGCGCCAGCAGCTTGGACGAGAAATTGAACTATGGCTACACCTTC | CASSLDEKLNYGYTF
TRBD1 | TRBJ2-7 | TRBV6-1 | NA | TGTGCCAGCAGTGTGGACAGGGGTATCTACGAGCAGTACTTC | CASSVDRGIYEQYF
TRBD1 | TRBJ1-2 | TRBV29-1 | few | TGCAGCGCTGGACAGGACTATGGCTACACCTTC | CSAGQDYGYTF
NA | TRBJ1-3 | TRBV12-3/TRBV12-4 | NA | TGTGCCAGCAGCATTGACGGCTCTGGAAACACCATATATTTT | CASSIDGSGNTIYF